Listed here are 24 T cell receptor beta chains from one sample, sequenced in a study of blood T cell repertoires in COVID-19. The repertoire was sequenced with immunoSEQ multiplex PCR; TCRdb's copy has only in-frame clones and lacks some. The repertoire holds 180,000 or so clones, with roughly 78% as singletons. Specimen: peripheral blood. Source of these receptors: a woman aged 80 or over with active or convalescent COVID-19.

The chain joins TRBV6-5 to TRBJ1-1; 9 bases are shared with TRBD1. The CDR3 is 12 residues long. Germline assignment: CDR1 MNHEY and CDR2 SVGAGI. Trimming took 7 bases from V and 6 from J; bases not matched to a gene: 3. The CDR3 bases are TGTGCCAGCATCGACAGGGGGGCTGAAGCTTTCTTT. Protein sequence: CASIDRGAEAFF.

The gene calls are TRBV11-2 and TRBJ2-6; D remains unclear. The CDR3 extends over 14 amino acids. Germline-derived CDR1 and CDR2 are SGHAT and FQNNGV. V dropped 5 bases and J dropped 4 bases, with 9 bases sitting between them. The CDR3 loop reads CASSPTSGANVLTF. CDR3 nucleotides: TGTGCCAGCAGCCCTACCTCGGGGGCCAACGTCCTGACTTTC.

V and J are TRBV5-4 and TRBJ1-3; the D gene is possibly TRBD1 (5 bases). The V end was cut by 5 bases, the J end by 1 base, with 13 bases between. There are 15 residues in the CDR3. Germline assignment: CDR1 SGHNT and CDR2 YYREEE (reference sequence). CDR3 sequence (DNA): TGTGCCAGCAGTCAAGGGGTTGGTTCTGGAAACACCATATATTTT. Amino acid sequence: CASSQGVGSGNTIYF.

The gene calls are TRBV4-3 and TRBJ2-5; D is possibly TRBD1 (6 bases). The CDR3 is made up of 15 amino acids. Germline lookup yields CDR1 LGHNA and CDR2 YSLEER. V was shortened by 0 bases and J by 3 bases, with 11 bases between the two germline ends. CDR3 DNA: TGCGCCAGCAGCCAAGAGAAACAGGGTGAAGAGACCCAGTACTTC. It encodes CASSQEKQGEETQYF.

The chain recombines TRBV4-1 with TRBJ1-4, with 8 bases aligning to TRBD1. From germline, CDR1 is MGHRA and CDR2 YSYEKL. V was clipped by 4 bases and J by 8 bases; unmatched bases: 9. The CDR3 sequence is 15 residues long. The CDR3 coding sequence is TGCGCCAGCAGCCCCGGACAGGGTGAGCGGGAAAAACTGTTTTTT. It translates to CASSPGQGEREKLFF.

This clone occurred once. The chain is built from TRBV6-1 and TRBJ1-5, with D maybe TRBD1 (6 bases). Germline loops: CDR1 MNHNS, CDR2 SASEGT. V gave up 3 bases and J gave up 4 bases, with 10 bases separating them. The CDR3 contains 14 residues. This CDR3 reads CASSDRGLNQPQHF. Here the CDR3 DNA reads TGTGCCAGCAGTGACAGGGGCCTAAATCAGCCCCAGCATTTT.

The chain recombines TRBV4-2 with TRBJ2-3; D is ambiguous. The CDR3 length is 14 residues. Per the germline V gene, CDR1 is LGHNA and CDR2 is YNFKEQ. The V end was cut by 0 bases, the J end by 5 bases, with 9 bases between. The CDR3 nucleotides are TGTGCCAGCAGCCAAGACGGTATCCAAGATACGCAGTATTTT. Residues: CASSQDGIQDTQYF.

V and J are TRBV18 and TRBJ1-1; TRBD1 might be the D (5 bases). From germline, CDR1 is KGHSH and CDR2 LQKENI. This CDR3 contains 16 residues. The V gene lost 3 bases and the J gene lost 4 bases, with 18 bases spanning the gap. CDR3 nucleotide sequence: TGTGCCAGCTCACCGGGGATAGGCAGGGTAGGCACTGAAGCTTTCTTT. It translates to CASSPGIGRVGTEAFF.

This rearrangement joins TRBV6-5 to TRBJ1-5; possibly TRBD1 for D (6 bases). The V and J ends lost 4 bases and 6 bases respectively, with 16 bases between them. Germline V CDR1 and CDR2: MNHEY, SVGAGI. The CDR3 totals 15 residues. The CDR3 DNA sequence: TGTGCCAGCAGTTCATCAGGGGTTGGTGGTCAGCCCCAGCATTTT. Translated, it gives CASSSSGVGGQPQHF.

This clone was observed a few times. The chain carries TRBV28 and TRBJ1-2; D is uncertain. CDR3 length: 12 residues. The V gene's germline CDR1 is MDHEN and CDR2 SYDVKM. Deletions cut 6 bases from V and 8 bases from J, with 13 bases between. As DNA, the CDR3 is TGTGCCAGCAGCCAGCAGGTTGGGGGCTACACCTTC. Translating gives CASSQQVGGYTF.

The rearrangement links TRBV6-2 or TRBV6-3 to TRBJ1-1, with a weak D call TRBD1 (5 bases). Germline V gene sequence: CDR1 MNHEY, CDR2 SVGEGT. The CDR3 consists of 14 residues. V was clipped by 2 bases and J by 2 bases, with 9 bases between them. CDR3: CASSYSWGNTEAFF. CDR3 nucleotides: TGTGCCAGCAGTTACAGTTGGGGCAACACTGAAGCTTTCTTT.

This chain connects TRBV7-8 to TRBJ1-2; D gene uncertain. The germline V gene has CDR1 SGHVS and CDR2 FQNEAQ. The CDR3 length is 13 residues. Trimming took 3 bases from V and 8 from J, leaving 13 bases between them. CDR3 sequence (DNA): TGTGCCAGCAGCTTCGGAGGATTCGGGGGCTACACCTTC. Translated, it gives CASSFGGFGGYTF.

The chain carries TRBV6-1 and TRBJ2-1; 7 positions agree with TRBD2. The CDR3 spans 14 residues. Unmatched junction bases numbered 1, after V lost 0 bases and J lost 5 bases. Germline V CDR1 and CDR2: MNHNS, SASEGT. The DNA for the CDR3 is TGTGCCAGCAGTGAAGCGGCGGGGGACAATGAGCAGTTCTTC. Amino acid sequence: CASSEAAGDNEQFF.

The chain links TRBV19 to TRBJ1-1; maybe TRBD1 (6 bases). Germline CDR1 is LNHDA and CDR2 is SQIVND (reference sequence). This CDR3 is built from 13 residues. Trimming took 6 bases from V and 10 from J, leaving 18 bases between them. The CDR3 region is CASSPRDQGLAFF. CDR3 nucleotides: TGTGCCAGTAGCCCCCGGGATCAGGGGTTAGCTTTCTTT.

J is TRBJ2-7 and V is TRBV5-4; 9 bases align to TRBD2. Germline CDR1 SGHNT, CDR2 YYREEE (reference sequence). V dropped 0 bases and J dropped 12; count of bases not matched to a gene: 13. CDR3 size: 15 residues. CDR3 protein: CASSLEMASGAVPYF. CDR3 coding DNA: TGTGCCAGCAGCTTGGAAATGGCTAGCGGGGCGGTCCCGTACTTC.

The chain has TRBV7-8 and TRBJ2-1; 9 bases match TRBD1. Germline V gives CDR1 SGHVS, CDR2 FQNEAQ. With 0 bases clipped from V and 8 bases from J, the junction kept 5 bases outside the gene matches. CDR3 length: 15 residues. CDR3 nucleotides: TGTGCCAGCAGCTTAGCGGGGGGACAGGGTTATGAGCAGTTCTTC. Translating gives CASSLAGGQGYEQFF.

The V call is TRBV29-1, the J call TRBJ1-5; D unclear. Trimming cost V 7 bases and J 3 bases, with 13 bases left between them. Germline V lookup: CDR1 SQVTM, CDR2 ANQGSEA. The CDR3 totals 13 residues. Here the CDR3 DNA reads TGCAGCGCCGCCAGTAATATCAATCAGCCCCAGCATTTT. As protein: CSAASNINQPQHF.

V is TRBV9 and J is TRBJ2-7; a weak D match, TRBD2 (6 bases). The CDR3 contains 14 residues. V dropped 0 bases and J dropped 5 bases, with 12 bases sitting between them. CDR1 is SGDLS, CDR2 YYNGEE, per germline. CDR3 amino acids: CASSVAGVSNEQYF. The CDR3 nucleotides are TGTGCCAGCAGCGTAGCGGGGGTCAGCAACGAGCAGTACTTC.

This rearrangement joins TRBV14 to TRBJ1-1; TRBD1 matches at 11 bases. CDR3 length: 20 residues. Germline CDR1 reads SGHDN; CDR2 reads FVKESK. Germline trimming cut 3 bases from V and 3 bases from J; bases unmatched to any gene: 18. The chain's CDR3 is CASSQVAGTGGTMTHTEAFF. The CDR3, as DNA: TGTGCCAGCAGCCAGGTAGCCGGGACAGGGGGGACGATGACGCACACTGAAGCTTTCTTT.

The rearrangement links TRBV27 to TRBJ1-1; D unclear. Germline V CDR1 and CDR2: MNHEY, SMNVEV (reference sequence). The CDR3 has 13 residues. V lost 5 bases to trimming and J lost 3 bases, with 10 bases between them. In DNA, the CDR3 is TGTGCCAGCAGTCACGAGGGAGACACTGAAGCTTTCTTT. Translating it yields CASSHEGDTEAFF.

This chain links TRBV28 with TRBJ2-2; 7 bases are shared with TRBD1. Trimming at V came to 5 bases and at J to 4 bases, leaving 10 bases not matched to a gene. Germline CDR1 is MDHEN and CDR2 is SYDVKM. The CDR3 contains 16 residues. CDR3 nucleotides: TGTGCCAGCAGTCCCCCGACAGGGACGGGCACCGGGGAGCTGTTTTTT. It translates to CASSPPTGTGTGELFF.

The chain joins TRBV18 to TRBJ2-7, with TRBD1 identical over 9 bases. Germline assignment: CDR1 KGHSH and CDR2 LQKENI. After removal of 3 bases from V and 6 bases from J, the junction contained 9 bases not matched to a gene. This CDR3 has 15 amino acids. CDR3 in DNA: TGTGCCAGCTCACCGGGACAGGGCCTCGGAAGCGAGCAGTACTTC. Translated: CASSPGQGLGSEQYF.

This chain joins TRBV28 and TRBJ1-6, with TRBD1 matching over 10 bases. V lost 6 bases and J lost 7; bases outside the gene matches: 3. Germline V gene data show CDR1 as MDHEN and CDR2 as SYDVKM. This CDR3 contains 14 residues. The DNA for the CDR3 is TGTGCCAGCAGGGTGGACAGGGGGAATTCACCCCTCCACTTT. It translates to CASRVDRGNSPLHF.

The chain employs TRBV18 and TRBJ2-7; 13 bases are shared with TRBD2. The CDR3 length is 17 residues. Unmatched junction bases numbered 8, after V lost 3 bases and J lost 3 bases. Per the germline V gene, CDR1 is KGHSH and CDR2 is LQKENI. The CDR3 DNA reads TGTGCCAGCTCACCTGGACTAGCGGGGGTGTTATTCTACGAGCAGTACTTC. It is translated as CASSPGLAGVLFYEQYF.